In its sample, the clone carrying this TCR beta chain was seen once. The antigen remains undetermined. The data stem from a study of graft-versus-host responses after intestinal transplantation. Measured with immunoSEQ multiplex PCR; TCRdb has only the in-frame clones, and not every one. In the table there are 100,000 or so clones, roughly 91% of which are singletons. The study, taken as a whole, reports: Declines in HvG clones occurring early post-transplant were associated with peak circulating GvH clone levels.

V shed 2 bases and J 4 bases; nucleotides not matched to a gene: 8. The CDR3 is 16 residues long. Germline lookup yields CDR1 SGHTA and CDR2 FQGNSA. The chain links TRBV7-2 to TRBJ2-1; TRBD2 matches at 7 bases. This TCR derives from a human donor who was the organ donor for an intestinal transplant. Sequenced material: unstimulated CD4+ T cells sorted from spleen or lymph node cells, taken before transplant. Here the CDR3 reads CASSLQGAGQYNEQFF. CDR3 in DNA: TGTGCCAGCAGCTTACAGGGAGCGGGGCAGTACAATGAGCAGTTCTTC.